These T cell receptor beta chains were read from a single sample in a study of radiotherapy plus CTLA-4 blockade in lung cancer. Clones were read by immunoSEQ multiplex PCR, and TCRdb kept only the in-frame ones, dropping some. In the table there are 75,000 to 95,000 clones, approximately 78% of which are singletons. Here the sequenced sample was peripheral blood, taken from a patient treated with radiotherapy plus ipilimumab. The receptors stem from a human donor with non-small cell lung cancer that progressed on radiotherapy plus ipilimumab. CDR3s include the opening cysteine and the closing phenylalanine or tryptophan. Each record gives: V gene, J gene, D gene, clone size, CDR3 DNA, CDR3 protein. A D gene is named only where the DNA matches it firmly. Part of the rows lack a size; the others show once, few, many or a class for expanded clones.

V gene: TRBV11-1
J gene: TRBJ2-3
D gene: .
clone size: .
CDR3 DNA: TGTGCCAGCAGCTTAGGGGCAGATACGCAGTATTTT
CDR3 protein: CASSLGADTQYF

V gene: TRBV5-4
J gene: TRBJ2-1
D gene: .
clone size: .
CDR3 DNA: TGTGCCAGCAGCTTGGACAGGGTCAATGAGCAGTTCTTC
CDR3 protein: CASSLDRVNEQFF

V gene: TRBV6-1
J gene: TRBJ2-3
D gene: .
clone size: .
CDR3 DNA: TGTGCCAGCAGTGAATTGGCAGATACGCAGTATTTT
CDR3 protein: CASSELADTQYF

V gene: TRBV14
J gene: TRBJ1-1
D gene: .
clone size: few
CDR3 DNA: TGTGCCAGCAGCCAAGTTGCGGGAGTCACTGAAGCTTTCTTT
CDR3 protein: CASSQVAGVTEAFF

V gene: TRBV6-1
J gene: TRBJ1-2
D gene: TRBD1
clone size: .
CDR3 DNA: TGTGCCAGCACCGGACAGGTGTATGGCTACACCTTC
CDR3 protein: CASTGQVYGYTF

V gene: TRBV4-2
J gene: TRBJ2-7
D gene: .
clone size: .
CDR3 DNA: TGTGCCAGCAGCCAAGAACTTAGAGTGGGGCAGTACTTC
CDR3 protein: CASSQELRVGQYF

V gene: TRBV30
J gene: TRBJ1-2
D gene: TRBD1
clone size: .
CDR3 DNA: TGTGCCTGGAGGGCAGGGGGCACGGATGGCTACACCTTC
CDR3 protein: CAWRAGGTDGYTF

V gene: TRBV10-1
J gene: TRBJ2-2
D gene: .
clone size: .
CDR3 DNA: TGCGCCAGCAGTGAAGGAGGAATCACCGGGGAGCTGTTTTTT
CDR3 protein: CASSEGGITGELFF

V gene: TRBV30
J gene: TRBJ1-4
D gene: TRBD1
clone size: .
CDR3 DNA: TGTGCCTGGAGGGGCAGGGGGAATGAAAAACTGTTTTTT
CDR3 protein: CAWRGRGNEKLFF

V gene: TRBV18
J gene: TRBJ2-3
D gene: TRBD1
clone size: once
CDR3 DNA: TGTGCCAGCTCACCTCTTCCAGGACAGGGTAGCACAGATACGCAGTATTTT
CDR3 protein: CASSPLPGQGSTDTQYF

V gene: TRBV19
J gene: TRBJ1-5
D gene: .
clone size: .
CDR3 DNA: TGTGCCAGTAGTACCGGCAGTGTTGTCGGTCAGCCCCAGCATTTT
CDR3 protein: CASSTGSVVGQPQHF

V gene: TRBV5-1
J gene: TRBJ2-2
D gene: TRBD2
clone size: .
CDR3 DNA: TGCGCCAGCAGCCCGATAGGACTAGCGGGAGGGTCGGCCGGGGAGCTGTTTTTT
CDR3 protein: CASSPIGLAGGSAGELFF

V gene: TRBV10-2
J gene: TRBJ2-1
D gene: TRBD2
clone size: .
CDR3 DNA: TGCGCCAGCAGTGATATGGCGGGAGGAGGCAATGAGCAGTTCTTC
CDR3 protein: CASSDMAGGGNEQFF

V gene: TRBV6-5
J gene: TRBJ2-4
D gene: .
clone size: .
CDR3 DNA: TGTGCCAGCAGTTACGAAGGGGCCGGACCGAAAAACATTCAGTACTTC
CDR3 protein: CASSYEGAGPKNIQYF

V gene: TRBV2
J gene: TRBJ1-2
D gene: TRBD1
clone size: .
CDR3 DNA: TGTGCCAGCAGTGAACAGGGGGCGGGGGGCTACACCTTC
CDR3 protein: CASSEQGAGGYTF

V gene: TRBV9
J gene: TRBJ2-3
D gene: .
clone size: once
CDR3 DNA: TGTGCCAGCACCCGGGACGAGCGGCCCACAGATACGCAGTATTTT
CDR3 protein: CASTRDERPTDTQYF

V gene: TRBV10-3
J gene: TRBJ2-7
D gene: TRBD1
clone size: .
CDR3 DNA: TGTGCCATCAGTGCTTTTTCCAGGGGACAGGGGAGCGACGAGCAGTACTTC
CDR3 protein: CAISAFSRGQGSDEQYF

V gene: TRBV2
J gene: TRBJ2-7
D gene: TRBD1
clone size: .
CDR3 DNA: TGTGCCAGCAGTATCGGACAGGGGGCGTACTTC
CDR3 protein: CASSIGQGAYF

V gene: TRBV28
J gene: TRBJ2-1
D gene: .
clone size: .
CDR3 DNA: TGTGCCAGCAGTTGGGACAATGAGCAGTTCTTC
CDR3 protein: CASSWDNEQFF

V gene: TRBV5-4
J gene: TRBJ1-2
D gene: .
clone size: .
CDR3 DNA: TGTGCCAGCCGCCTAGGCGGTGGGTATGGCTACACCTTC
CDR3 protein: CASRLGGGYGYTF

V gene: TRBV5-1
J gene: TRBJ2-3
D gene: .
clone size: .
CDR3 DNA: TGCGCCAGCAGCTTGGCCTCCGTGAGCACAGATACGCAGTATTTT
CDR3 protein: CASSLASVSTDTQYF

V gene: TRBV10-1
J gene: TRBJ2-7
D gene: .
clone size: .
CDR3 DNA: TGCGCCAGCAGTGAGTATGGGATAAGAGAGCAGTACTTC
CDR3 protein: CASSEYGIREQYF

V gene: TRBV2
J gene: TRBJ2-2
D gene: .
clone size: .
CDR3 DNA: TGTGCCACCGTCGAGGAGAACACCGGGGAGCTGTTTTTT
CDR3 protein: CATVEENTGELFF

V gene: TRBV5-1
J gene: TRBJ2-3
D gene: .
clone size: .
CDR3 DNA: TGCGCCAGCAGCTCAGGGACTCTATCTAGCACAGATACGCAGTATTTT
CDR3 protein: CASSSGTLSSTDTQYF

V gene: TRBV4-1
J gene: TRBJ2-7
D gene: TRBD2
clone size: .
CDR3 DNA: TGCGCCAGCAGCCAAGATCGAGGCGGGAGGGCCTACGAGCAGTACTTC
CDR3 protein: CASSQDRGGRAYEQYF

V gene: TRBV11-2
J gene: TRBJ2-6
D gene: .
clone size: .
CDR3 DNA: TGTGCCAGCAGGCCCACCGATTCTGGGGCCAACGTCCTGACTTTC
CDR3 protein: CASRPTDSGANVLTF

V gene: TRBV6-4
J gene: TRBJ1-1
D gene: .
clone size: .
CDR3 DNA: TGTGCCAGCAGTGACTCAGGGAACACTGAAGCTTTCTTT
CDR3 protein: CASSDSGNTEAFF

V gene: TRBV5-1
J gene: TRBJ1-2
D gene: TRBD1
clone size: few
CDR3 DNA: TGCGCCAGCAGCTTAGGACAGGGAGACTATGGCTACACCTTC
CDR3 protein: CASSLGQGDYGYTF

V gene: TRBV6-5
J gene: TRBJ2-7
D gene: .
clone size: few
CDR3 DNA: TGTGCCAGCGGAACAAGGGACGAGCAGTACTTC
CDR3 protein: CASGTRDEQYF

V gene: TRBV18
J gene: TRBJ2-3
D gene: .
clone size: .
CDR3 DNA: TGTGCCAGCTCCCCGAGCGGCACTAGCACAGATACGCAGTATTTT
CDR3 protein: CASSPSGTSTDTQYF

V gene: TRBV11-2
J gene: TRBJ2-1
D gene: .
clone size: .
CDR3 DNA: TGTGCCAGCAGCTTTGGCGGGACCGACAATGAGCAGTTCTTC
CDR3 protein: CASSFGGTDNEQFF

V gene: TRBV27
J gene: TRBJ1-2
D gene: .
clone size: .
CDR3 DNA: TGTGCCAGCGCGAGGGAGAGAGACTATGGCTACACCTTC
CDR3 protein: CASARERDYGYTF

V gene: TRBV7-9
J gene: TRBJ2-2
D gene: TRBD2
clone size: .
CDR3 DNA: TGTGCCAGCAGCGAACTAGCGGGAGGAACCGGGGAGCTGTTTTTT
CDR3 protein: CASSELAGGTGELFF

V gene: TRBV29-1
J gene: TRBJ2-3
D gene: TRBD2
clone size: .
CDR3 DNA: TGCAGCGTTAGCGGGAGGACTACTGATACGCAGTATTTT
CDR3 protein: CSVSGRTTDTQYF

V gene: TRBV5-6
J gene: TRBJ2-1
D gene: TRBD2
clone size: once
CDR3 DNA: TGTGCCAGCAGCTTGGCCGGGACTAGCGGGTACAATGAGCAGTTCTTC
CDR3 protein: CASSLAGTSGYNEQFF

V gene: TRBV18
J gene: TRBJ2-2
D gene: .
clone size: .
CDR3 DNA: TGTGCCAGCTCCCGGCAAAGAAACACCGGGGAGCTGTTTTTT
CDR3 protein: CASSRQRNTGELFF

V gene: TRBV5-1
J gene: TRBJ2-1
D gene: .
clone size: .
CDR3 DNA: TGCGCCAGCAGCAAGCTAGCAGGCTCCTACAATGAGCAGTTCTTC
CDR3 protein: CASSKLAGSYNEQFF

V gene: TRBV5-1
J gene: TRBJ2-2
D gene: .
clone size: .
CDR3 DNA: TGCGCCAGCAGCTTGGGGGCAGGGGGGGACACCGGGGAGCTGTTTTTT
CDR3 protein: CASSLGAGGDTGELFF

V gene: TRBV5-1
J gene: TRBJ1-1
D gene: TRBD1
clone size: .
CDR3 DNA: TGCGCCAGCAGCCTCGGACAGGGTCGGGGGAACACTGAAGCTTTCTTT
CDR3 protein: CASSLGQGRGNTEAFF

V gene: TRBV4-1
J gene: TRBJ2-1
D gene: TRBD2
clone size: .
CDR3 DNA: TGCGCCAGCAGCCAAGGTCTAGCGGGACGTAATGAGCAGTTCTTC
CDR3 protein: CASSQGLAGRNEQFF

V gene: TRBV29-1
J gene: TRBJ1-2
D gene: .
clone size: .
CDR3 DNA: TGCAGCGTTGAAGGGGACCTATGGGCTGGCTACACCTTC
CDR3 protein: CSVEGDLWAGYTF

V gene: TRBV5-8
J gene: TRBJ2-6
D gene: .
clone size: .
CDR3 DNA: TGTGCCAGCCGTCGATCTGGGGCCAACGTCCTGACTTTC
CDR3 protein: CASRRSGANVLTF

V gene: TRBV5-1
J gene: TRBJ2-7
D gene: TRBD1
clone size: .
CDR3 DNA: TGCGCCAGCAGAAGACAGGGGGCGACAACCTACGAGCAGTACTTC
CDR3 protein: CASRRQGATTYEQYF

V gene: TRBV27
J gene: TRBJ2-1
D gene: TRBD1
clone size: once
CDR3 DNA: TGTGCCAGCAGTTTAAGGGACAGACCATACAATGAGCAGTTCTTC
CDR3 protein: CASSLRDRPYNEQFF

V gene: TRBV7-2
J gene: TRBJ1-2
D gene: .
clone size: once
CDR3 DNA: TGTGCCAGCAGCTTAGGGCGGGGGACATATGGCTACACCTTC
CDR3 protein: CASSLGRGTYGYTF

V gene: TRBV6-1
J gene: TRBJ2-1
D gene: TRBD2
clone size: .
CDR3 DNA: TGTGCCAGCAGTGAAGGGACTAGCCGCAATGAGCAGTTCTTC
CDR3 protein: CASSEGTSRNEQFF